Listed here is a single T cell receptor (beta chain). Repeated repertoire sampling spanned the course of chemoradiotherapy. Produced via immunoSEQ multiplex PCR; TCRdb's table is partial and in-frame only. Of 3,400 or so clones listed, 88% are singletons. The source of the sample is a study of chemoradiotherapy in HPV16-positive cancers. CDR1 LGHNT and CDR2 FRNRAP come from the germline V gene. CDR3 size: 15 residues. The trim removed 5 bases at V and 4 bases at J, leaving 7 bases unmatched. This rearrangement joins TRBV12-5 to TRBJ2-5, with 10 bases identical to TRBD1. The starting material was tumor tissue, obtained from a patient who underwent chemoradiotherapy. The clonotype comes from a human donor with HPV-associated anogenital cancer. The chain's CDR3 is CASGLTGGAGETQYF. The DNA of the CDR3 is TGTGCTAGTGGTCTGACAGGGGGCGCGGGAGAGACCCAGTACTTC.